This T cell receptor (beta chain) was retrieved from a study of Ad26.COV2.S vaccination and SARS-CoV-2 variants. Across the study: Intramuscularly, Ad26.COV2.S was given either once or twice, 56 days apart.

Treatment of the sample: 15 to 20 received Ad26.COV2.S at low or high dose, single or two shots; about 5 received placebo; per-sample allocation not given. Repertoires come from day 63 after the first vaccine or placebo injection. With 1 base removed from V and 7 bases from J, the gap between germline ends came to 6 bases. This CDR3 is built from 12 residues. From germline, CDR1 is MNHEY and CDR2 SVGEGT. Produced via immunoSEQ multiplex PCR; TCRdb's table is partial and in-frame only. The sample comprises about 400,000 clones, roughly four fifths of which are singletons, and nearly 7.5% rests with the top ten.

This TCR came from a person between 18 and 65 years old who received the Ad26.COV2.S COVID-19 vaccine or a placebo. This specimen was peripheral blood, taken in a trial of Ad26.COV2.S vaccine versus placebo. This chain links TRBV6-2 or TRBV6-3 with TRBJ2-3; the D is unclear. CDR3 DNA: TGTGCCAGCAGTTACTTTGTAAATACGCAGTATTTT. Translating it yields CASSYFVNTQYF.